Listed below are T cell receptor beta chains from one sample, sequenced in a study of cytomegalovirus exposure and HLA in healthy donors. The assay was immunoSEQ multiplex PCR, and TCRdb's table has in-frame clones only and misses some. Of around 120,000 clones in the sample, 85% to 90% were seen once. Specimen: PBMCs. The receptors derive from a woman aged 18-29 years in good health and CMV-seronegative. Each CDR3 is given with its conserved first and last residue. Fields, in order: clone size, J gene, D gene, V gene, CDR3 protein, CDR3 DNA. The D gene is left open where the match is weak. Rows give clone size only sometimes, using once, few, many, or a class for an expanded clone.

>NA|TRBJ2-7|TRBD1|TRBV5-1
CASSSGQGQQEQYF
TGCGCCAGCAGCTCGGGACAGGGGCAGCAAGAGCAGTACTTC
>NA|TRBJ2-1|TRBD1|TRBV27
CASSFDRGSYNEQFF
TGTGCCAGCAGCTTCGACAGGGGCTCCTACAATGAGCAGTTCTTC
>NA|TRBJ2-1|NA|TRBV5-4
CASSFLEVYSYNEQFF
TGTGCCAGCAGCTTTTTAGAAGTTTACTCCTACAATGAGCAGTTCTTC
>once|TRBJ2-7|TRBD2|TRBV11-1
CASSFPPAGLFPYEQYF
TGTGCCAGCAGCTTTCCACCTGCGGGACTATTTCCCTACGAGCAGTACTTC
>NA|TRBJ2-2|NA|TRBV7-3
CASSVHPRSMNTGELFF
TGTGCCAGCAGCGTCCACCCCAGGTCCATGAACACCGGGGAGCTGTTTTTT
>NA|TRBJ2-1|NA|TRBV20-1
CSAQSRNEQFF
TGCAGTGCACAGAGTAGGAATGAGCAGTTCTTC
>NA|TRBJ1-3|NA|TRBV13
CASSLGPRAGNTIYF
TGTGCCAGCAGCTTAGGCCCACGAGCTGGAAACACCATATATTTT
>NA|TRBJ1-1|NA|TRBV27
CASTPGVGRAVTEAFF
TGTGCCAGCACCCCTGGGGTGGGGAGGGCCGTCACTGAAGCTTTCTTT
>NA|TRBJ2-1|TRBD2|TRBV19
CASRRTSGTSSSYNEQFF
TGTGCCAGTAGACGGACTAGCGGGACCTCTAGCTCCTACAATGAGCAGTTCTTC
>NA|TRBJ2-3|NA|TRBV7-9
CASSFGGPETDTQYF
TGTGCCAGCAGCTTCGGAGGGCCAGAGACAGATACGCAGTATTTT
>NA|TRBJ2-3|TRBD2|TRBV7-3
CASSLKRGITDTQYF
TGTGCCAGCAGCTTAAAGCGGGGGATCACAGATACGCAGTATTTT